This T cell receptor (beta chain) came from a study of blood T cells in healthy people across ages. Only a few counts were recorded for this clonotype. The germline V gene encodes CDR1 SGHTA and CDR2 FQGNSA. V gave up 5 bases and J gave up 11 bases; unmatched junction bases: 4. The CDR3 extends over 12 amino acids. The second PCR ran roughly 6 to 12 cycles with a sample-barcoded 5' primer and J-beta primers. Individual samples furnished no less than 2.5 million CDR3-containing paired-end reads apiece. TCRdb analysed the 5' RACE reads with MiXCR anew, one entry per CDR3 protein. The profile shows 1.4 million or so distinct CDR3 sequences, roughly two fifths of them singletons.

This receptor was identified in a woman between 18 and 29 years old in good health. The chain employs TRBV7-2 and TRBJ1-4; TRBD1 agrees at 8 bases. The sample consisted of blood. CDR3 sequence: CASSPQGAKLFF. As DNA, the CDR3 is TGTGCCAGCAGCCCCCAGGGGGCTAAACTGTTTTTT.